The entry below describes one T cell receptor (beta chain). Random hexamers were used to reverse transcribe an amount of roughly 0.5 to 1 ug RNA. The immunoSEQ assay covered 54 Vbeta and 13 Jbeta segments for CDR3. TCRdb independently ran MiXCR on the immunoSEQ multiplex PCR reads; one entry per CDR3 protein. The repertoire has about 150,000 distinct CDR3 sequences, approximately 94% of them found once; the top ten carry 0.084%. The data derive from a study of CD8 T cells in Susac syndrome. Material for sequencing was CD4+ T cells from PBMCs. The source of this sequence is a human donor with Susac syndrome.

Here the CDR3 DNA reads TGTGCCAGCAGCCAACCCCCCAATCAGCCCCAGCATTTT. This codes for CASSQPPNQPQHF. V gene TRBV4-2 combines with J gene TRBJ1-5; D is undetermined. This CDR3 is 13 amino acids long. Germline-derived CDR1 and CDR2 are LGHNA and YNFKEQ. Trimming shortened V by 2 bases and J by 3 bases, and 5 bases separated the two germline ends.